The entry below describes one TCR beta chain. Its antigen is undetermined. These data are taken from a study of molecular identifiers for immune sequencing clone quantification. Study outcomes and limitations: Identical TCR molecules sharing a barcode could underestimate highly expanded clone sizes. Even with some 960,000 naive cells present, spiked Jurkat TCR RNA from one cell was reportedly detectable.

Bulk TCR libraries used previously described methods and listed TCR primers. TCRdb passed the PCR reads through MiXCR, listing each CDR3 protein once. The table records 53,000 or so distinct CDR3 sequences, roughly 38% of them present only once. Material for sequencing was naive CD8+ T cells from blood, with Jurkat cell RNA spiked in. Described subset: FACS-sorted CD8+CD4-CCR7+CD45RA+ naive T cells. The receptor comes from a human donor in good health. Some libraries in this study had Jurkat cell RNA spiked in.

This chain's CDR3 is CSVMTGDTYEQYF. The CDR3 bases are TGCAGCGTCATGACAGGAGATACCTACGAGCAGTACTTC. V and J are TRBV29-1 and TRBJ2-7, with a weak D call TRBD1 (6 bases). The germline V gene has CDR1 SQVTM and CDR2 ANQGSEA. Between the trimmed V and J ends, which lost 6 bases and 2 bases, there was a span of 14 bases. The CDR3 covers 13 residues.